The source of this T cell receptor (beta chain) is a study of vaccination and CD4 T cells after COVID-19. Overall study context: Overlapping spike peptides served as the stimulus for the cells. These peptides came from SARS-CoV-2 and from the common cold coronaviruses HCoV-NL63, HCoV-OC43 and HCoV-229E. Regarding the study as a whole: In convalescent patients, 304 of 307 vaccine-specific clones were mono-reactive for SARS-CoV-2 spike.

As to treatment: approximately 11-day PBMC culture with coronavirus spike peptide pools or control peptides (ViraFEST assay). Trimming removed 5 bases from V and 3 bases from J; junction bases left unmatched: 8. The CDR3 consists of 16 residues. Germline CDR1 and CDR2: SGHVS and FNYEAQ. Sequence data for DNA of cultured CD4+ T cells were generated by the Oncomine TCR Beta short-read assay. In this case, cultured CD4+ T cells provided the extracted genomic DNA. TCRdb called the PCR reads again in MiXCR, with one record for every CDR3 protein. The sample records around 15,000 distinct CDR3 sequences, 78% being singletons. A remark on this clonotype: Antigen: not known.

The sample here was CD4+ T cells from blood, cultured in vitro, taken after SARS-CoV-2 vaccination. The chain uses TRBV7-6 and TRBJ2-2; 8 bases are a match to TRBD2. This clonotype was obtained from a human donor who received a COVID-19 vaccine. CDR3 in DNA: TGTGCCAGCAGCGCCATTAGCGGGGTTCACACCGGGGAGCTGTTTTTT. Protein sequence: CASSAISGVHTGELFF.